These 24 T cell receptor beta chains originate from one sample sequenced in a study of blood T cells in healthy people across ages. Through a sample-barcoded 5' primer and a J-beta primer mix, a second PCR was run for roughly 6 to 11 cycles. From the 5' RACE reads, TCRdb called clonotypes with MiXCR, one entry per CDR3 protein. The data hold some 370,000 distinct CDR3 sequences, with roughly half observed a single time. The specimen sequenced was blood. These TCRs come from a man aged 60-69 years in good health.

V and J are TRBV6-5 and TRBJ2-3; possibly TRBD1 for D (7 bases). Germline V CDR1 and CDR2: MNHEY, SVGAGI. CDR3 length: 16 residues. The germline V and J ends were trimmed by 4 bases and 4 bases, with 18 bases remaining between them. CDR3 amino acids: CASSSSGARGADTQYF. CDR3 nucleotides: TGTGCCAGCAGTTCCTCCGGGGCCAGGGGGGCAGATACGCAGTATTTT.

The V gene is TRBV7-2, the J gene TRBJ2-3; TRBD2 matches 8 bases. This CDR3 has 17 amino acids. Germline CDR1 SGHTA, CDR2 FQGNSA. V shed 5 bases, J shed 3 bases, and the junction held 13 bases outside the gene matches. The CDR3 loop reads CASSPQSGGGMTDTQYF. As DNA, the CDR3 is TGTGCCAGCAGCCCCCAAAGCGGGGGAGGGATGACAGATACGCAGTATTTT.

V usage is TRBV20-1 and J usage is TRBJ2-7; weak D call: TRBD2 (6 bases). The ends were cut back, 6 bases at V and 4 bases at J, with 13 bases in the middle. The CDR3 spans 12 residues. Germline CDR1 reads DFQATT; CDR2 reads SNEGSKA (reference sequence). CDR3 DNA sequence: TGCAGTGCCGGGGGAGGTATATACGAGCAGTACTTC. Translated, it gives CSAGGGIYEQYF.

This chain connects TRBV2 to TRBJ2-7, with 10 bases matching TRBD2. CDR1 SNHLY and CDR2 FYNNEI come from the germline V gene. The CDR3 length is 14 residues. V trimming: 7 bases; J trimming: 6 bases; junction bases outside the gene matches: 9. CDR3 bases: TGTGCCAGCAAGGTTTCTAGCGGGAGCCCCGAGCAGTACTTC. This encodes CASKVSSGSPEQYF.

This sequence joins TRBV10-3 and TRBJ1-4, with D perhaps TRBD1 (6 bases). V was cut by 11 bases and J by 0 bases, with 10 bases left in between. The CDR3 length is 13 residues. In germline, CDR1 is ENHRY, CDR2 SYGVKD. Here the CDR3 DNA reads TGTGCCGTACAGGGTGCAACTAATGAAAAACTGTTTTTT. Its protein product is CAVQGATNEKLFF.

This clonotype has a handful of counts. V and J are TRBV20-1 and TRBJ2-3, with D unresolved. Looked up from germline, CDR1 is DFQATT and CDR2 is SNEGSKA (reference sequence). With 5 bases removed from V and 0 bases from J, the gap between germline ends came to 15 bases. The CDR3 length is 15 residues. The CDR3 DNA sequence: TGCAGTGCTCGCGAGTGGGGATCTAGCACAGATACGCAGTATTTT. Translating gives CSAREWGSSTDTQYF.

The count of this clonotype is one. The chain employs TRBV7-6 and TRBJ2-1; TRBD1 matches 9 bases. Germline trimming cut 2 bases from V and 6 bases from J; bases unmatched to any gene: 8. There are 16 residues in the CDR3. CDR1 is SGHVS and CDR2 is FNYEAQ in the germline V gene. The CDR3 DNA is TGTGCCAGCAGCTTAAATGGACAGGGGAGGTTCAATGAGCAGTTCTTC. It codes for CASSLNGQGRFNEQFF.

The J gene is TRBJ2-1, the V gene TRBV6-1; TRBD2 matches at 7 bases. Germline CDR1 reads MNHNS; CDR2 reads SASEGT. After removal of 6 bases from V and 8 bases from J, the junction contained 10 bases not matched to a gene. CDR3 size: 14 residues. This chain's CDR3 is CASRVGGSQDEQFF. The CDR3 DNA reads as TGTGCCAGCAGGGTGGGGGGGAGCCAGGATGAGCAGTTCTTC.

The chain recombines TRBV5-1 with TRBJ2-4; 8 bases line up with TRBD2. The DNA matches TRBJ2-7 better at its end, which makes the J call doubtful. Germline V CDR1 and CDR2: SGHRS, YFSETQ. The CDR3 runs to 14 residues. Here the CDR3 reads CASSPGLAWYEQYF. CDR3 bases: TGCGCCAGCAGCCCCGGACTAGCTTGGTACGAGCAGTACTTC.

The V call is TRBV18, the J call TRBJ2-7; D ambiguous. From germline, CDR1 is KGHSH and CDR2 LQKENI. The CDR3 runs 14 residues. Between the trimmed V and J ends, which lost 3 bases and 2 bases, there was a span of 11 bases. The CDR3: CASSPAAVTYEQYF. CDR3 nucleotide sequence: TGTGCCAGCTCACCGGCGGCAGTTACCTACGAGCAGTACTTC. The variable domain in full, completed from reference TRBV18 and TRBJ2-7, reads NAGVMQNPRHLVRRRGQEARLRCSPMKGHSHVYWYRQLPEEGLKFMVYLQKENIIDESGMPKERFSAEFPKEGPSILRIQQVVRGDSAAYFCASSPAAVTYEQYFGPGTRLTVT.

V usage is TRBV11-1 and J usage is TRBJ2-1, with 14 bases identical to TRBD2. Germline loops: CDR1 SGHAT, CDR2 FQDESV (reference sequence). The J segment lost 8 bases and the V segment lost 6 bases, leaving 15 bases of the junction unmatched. CDR3 length: 18 amino acids. The CDR3: CASSSARLAGGLRYEQFF. The CDR3 DNA sequence: TGTGCCAGCAGTTCAGCCAGACTAGCGGGAGGGTTGAGGTATGAGCAGTTCTTC. Together with reference TRBV11-1 and TRBJ2-1, the CDR3 gives the full variable domain: EAEVAQSPRYKITEKSQAVAFWCDPISGHATLYWYRQILGQGPELLVQFQDESVVDDSQLPKDRFSAERLKGVDSTLKIQPAELGDSAMYLCASSSARLAGGLRYEQFFGPGTRLTVL.

V is TRBV15 and J is TRBJ2-5; tentatively, D is TRBD1 or TRBD2 (5 bases each). The CDR3 is 15 residues long. V was clipped by 0 bases and J by 5 bases, with 13 bases between them. Germline assignment: CDR1 LNHNV and CDR2 YYDKDF (reference sequence). The chain's CDR3 is CATSREAAREETQYF. The CDR3 coding sequence is TGTGCCACCAGCAGAGAGGCGGCCAGGGAGGAGACCCAGTACTTC.

The chain has TRBV15 and TRBJ2-1; D is possibly TRBD2 (5 bases). The CDR3 has 14 residues. CDR1 and CDR2 from the germline V gene are LNHNV and YYDKDF (reference sequence). With 8 bases removed from V and 4 bases from J, the gap between germline ends came to 15 bases. DNA for the CDR3: TGTGCCACCTGGGATTCGTCGGGGTACAATGAGCAGTTCTTC. It specifies CATWDSSGYNEQFF.

This clonotype occurred many times. J is TRBJ2-7 and V is TRBV3-1; 8 nucleotides match TRBD1. Germline V gene lookup returns CDR1 LGHDT and CDR2 YNNKEL (reference sequence). The CDR3 has 16 residues. The V gene end was trimmed by 3 bases and the J gene end by 5 bases; junction bases not matched to a gene: 12. CDR3 nucleotides: TGTGCCAGCAGCCACCAGCCCGGACAGGGTTCCAACGAGCAGTACTTC. Translating gives CASSHQPGQGSNEQYF.

CDR3 in DNA: TGCAGTGCTAGGCCCCCAGGGGGCTCGGAGACCCAGTACTTC. Its translation: CSARPPGGSETQYF. V gene TRBV20-1 combines with J gene TRBJ2-7; 8 nucleotides line up with TRBD1. Matching the DNA end better, TRBJ2-5 makes the J call doubtful. The germline CDR1 and CDR2 sequences are DFQATT and SNEGSKA (reference sequence). The CDR3 runs to 14 residues.

Comments on this clonotype: A much larger clonotype is one base distant, so this may be a read error. The V gene is TRBV6-5, the J gene TRBJ1-1, with D perhaps matching TRBD1 (6 bases). V lost 6 bases to trimming and J lost 0 bases, with 17 bases between them. Germline lookup yields CDR1 MNHEY and CDR2 SVGAGI. CDR3 size: 16 residues. CDR3 DNA: TGTGCCAGCAGCCCCAGGGGTGTGGGGATGAACACTGAAGCTTTCTTT. This sequence encodes CASSPRGVGMNTEAFF.

The chain recombines TRBV19 with TRBJ2-5; no clear D. The J call is uncertain, as TRBJ2-7 better fits the DNA end. The CDR3 is 14 residues long. Germline-derived CDR1 and CDR2 are LNHDA and SQIVND (reference sequence). The CDR3 DNA follows: TGTGCCAGTAGTGTAAGGGCCGTAACCTACGAGCAGTACTTC. Translating gives CASSVRAVTYEQYF.

The V gene is TRBV20-1, the J gene TRBJ2-6; D remains unclear. The CDR3 consists of 13 residues. Germline V gene lookup returns CDR1 DFQATT and CDR2 SNEGSKA (reference sequence). V was cut by 6 bases and J by 1 base, with 7 bases left in between. DNA for the CDR3: TGCAGTGCCTCTGGTTCTGGGGCCAACGTCCTGACTTTC. The encoded protein is CSASGSGANVLTF.

Concerning this clonotype: A much more abundant neighbour one base away suggests this may be a read error. This sequence joins TRBV7-8 and TRBJ2-7; D is possibly TRBD2 (6 bases). CDR1 SGHVS and CDR2 FQNEAQ come from the germline V gene. V was clipped by 0 bases and J by 5 bases, with 17 bases between them. This CDR3 has 16 amino acids. The CDR3 is CASSLAGGRGTHEQYF. The CDR3 nucleotides are TGTGCCAGCAGCTTAGCTGGGGGACGGGGGACGCACGAGCAGTACTTC.

On this clonotype itself: This could be a read error, since a much larger clone is one nucleotide away. This chain uses TRBV30 with TRBJ2-7; D is possibly TRBD2 (6 bases). Trimming removed 1 base at V and 3 bases at J, with 16 bases between. The CDR3 runs to 15 residues. Germline V lookup: CDR1 GTSNPN, CDR2 SVGIG (reference sequence). The CDR3 is CAWSEGRGSVYEQYF. The CDR3 DNA is TGTGCCTGGAGTGAGGGGCGGGGATCGGTCTACGAGCAGTACTTC. The variable domain in full, with the rest retrieved from reference TRBV30 and TRBJ2-7, is SQTIHQWPATLVQPVGSPLSLECTVEGTSNPNLYWYRQAAGRGLQLLFYSVGIGQISSEVPQNLSASRPQDRQFILSSKKLLLSDSGFYLCAWSEGRGSVYEQYFGPGTRLTVT.

In its sample, this clonotype was seen a few times. The CDR3 spells CASSAGQMGYYEQYF. The CDR3 DNA reads TGTGCCAGCAGCGCCGGACAGATGGGTTACTACGAGCAGTACTTC. The chain recombines TRBV7-6 with TRBJ2-7; TRBD1 is a possible D gene (6 bases). Germline-derived CDR1 and CDR2 are SGHVS and FNYEAQ. This CDR3 has 15 amino acids. The ends were cut back, 5 bases at V and 3 bases at J, with 17 bases in the middle.

V and J are TRBV29-1 and TRBJ2-3, with 10 positions matching TRBD1. The CDR3 covers 18 residues. V was pared by 1 base and J by 0 bases, with 10 bases of the junction left unmatched. The V gene's germline CDR1 is SQVTM and CDR2 ANQGSEA. CDR3 nucleotide sequence: TGCAGCGTTGAAGGATTTCCTGGGGGACAGGGGAGCACAGATACGCAGTATTTT. Protein sequence: CSVEGFPGGQGSTDTQYF.

The chain is built from TRBV29-1 and TRBJ1-1; D is perhaps TRBD1 (6 bases). The CDR3 sequence is 14 residues long. V shed 7 bases and J shed 4 bases, with 19 bases lying between them. CDR1 is SQVTM, CDR2 ANQGSEA, per germline. For the CDR3, the DNA is TGCAGCGGGGGGGCATTTGGAGTGAGCACTGAAGCTTTCTTT. Protein sequence: CSGGAFGVSTEAFF.

The V gene is TRBV7-6, the J gene TRBJ2-7; D possibly corresponds to TRBD1 (6 bases). Germline-derived CDR1 and CDR2 are SGHVS and FNYEAQ. V was trimmed by 5 bases and J by 7 bases, leaving 18 bases between them. This CDR3 has 14 residues. Here the CDR3 reads CASSRQDSIGEQYF. CDR3 nucleotides: TGTGCCAGCAGCCGTCAGGACAGCATCGGGGAGCAGTACTTC.